One sample yielded the 13 T cell receptor beta chains listed below, sequenced in a study of control samples from healthy donors and cancer patients. Assay used: immunoSEQ multiplex PCR; TCRdb lists only in-frame clones, some missing. The sample yields about 170,000 clones, roughly 95% seen once. The sample taken for sequencing was blood. The source of these receptors is a woman in her sixties or seventies in good health.

The CDR3 DNA sequence: TGTGCCAGCATCCGGACAGGGCTTTTCCTAGCCAAAAACATTCAGTACTTC. Protein sequence: CASIRTGLFLAKNIQYF. The chain uses TRBV21-1 and TRBJ2-4; TRBD1, as called in the table, went unchecked against the DNA. TRBV21-1 is a pseudogene segment. The CDR3 length is 17 residues.

The chain combines TRBV2 with TRBJ1-6; 9 bases line up with TRBD1. The CDR3 consists of 16 residues. The V and J ends lost 2 bases and 6 bases, in that order; junction bases with no gene match: 5. CDR1 SNHLY and CDR2 FYNNEI come from the germline V gene. CDR3 residues: CASSELWGQGNSPLHF. CDR3 nucleotide sequence: TGTGCCAGCAGTGAACTATGGGGACAGGGTAATTCACCCCTCCACTTT.

The rearrangement uses TRBV2 and TRBJ2-7; 10 bases fit TRBD1. The V and J ends lost 6 bases and 3 bases, in that order; junction bases with no gene match: 8. Germline loops: CDR1 SNHLY, CDR2 FYNNEI. The CDR3 consists of 15 residues. As DNA, the CDR3 is TGTGCCAGCAGGGAGAGGGGACAGGGGTTCTACGAGCAGTACTTC. Translation: CASRERGQGFYEQYF.

This clone appeared once. V usage is TRBV6-7 and J usage is TRBJ2-7; D gene unclear. TRBV6-7 is an ORF; its function is uncertain. Trimming stripped 7 bases from V and 4 bases from J, with 17 bases between. This CDR3 contains 14 residues. The CDR3 loop is CASTYSPDVYEQYF. The CDR3 coding sequence is TGTGCCAGCACCTACTCTCCGGATGTGTACGAGCAGTACTTC.

The chain has TRBV3-1 (or the pseudogene TRBV3-2) and TRBJ1-3; a weak D match, TRBD1 (5 bases). Germline values: CDR1 LGHDT, CDR2 YNNKEL (reference sequence). CDR3 length: 16 amino acids. V lost 5 bases to trimming and J lost 4 bases, with 18 bases between them. CDR3 in amino acids: CASSLTGTGPGNTIYF. In DNA, the CDR3 is TGTGCCAGCAGCTTAACCGGGACCGGACCGGGAAACACCATATATTTT.

The genes are TRBV24-1 and TRBJ2-3, with D perhaps matching TRBD1 or TRBD2 (5 bases each). Germline CDR1 is KGHDR and CDR2 is SFDVKD. CDR3 length: 15 residues. V dropped 2 bases and J dropped 3 bases, with 11 bases sitting between them. CDR3: CATSDSGAATDTQYF. In nucleotides, the CDR3 is TGTGCCACCAGTGATTCCGGGGCGGCGACAGATACGCAGTATTTT.

The rearrangement uses TRBV30 and TRBJ1-2; D gene uncertain. Between the trimmed V and J ends, which lost 3 bases and 5 bases, there was a span of 13 bases. The germline CDR1 and CDR2 sequences are GTSNPN and SVGIG (reference sequence). This CDR3 is built from 13 residues. The DNA of the CDR3 is TGTGCCTGGAGGGAAGCGAATATATATGGCTACACCTTC. Translation: CAWREANIYGYTF.

The chain joins TRBV10-3 to TRBJ2-5; 13 positions match TRBD2. V dropped 6 bases and J dropped 5; count of bases not matched to a gene: 6. The CDR3 covers 15 residues. CDR1 is ENHRY and CDR2 is SYGVKD in the germline V gene. The CDR3 sequence is CAIRTSGGLGETQYF. CDR3 nucleotides: TGTGCCATCAGGACTAGCGGGGGGCTGGGGGAGACCCAGTACTTC.

The chain recombines TRBV7-8 with TRBJ1-5; D gene ambiguous. The germline V gene has CDR1 SGHVS and CDR2 FQNEAQ. The CDR3 sequence is 14 residues long. The V gene lost 4 bases and the J gene lost 4 bases, with 11 bases spanning the gap. The CDR3 sequence is CASSSERRNQPQHF. The CDR3 bases are TGTGCCAGCAGCTCGGAGAGACGGAATCAGCCCCAGCATTTT.

About this clone itself: An end of the junction differs from the germline gene, which may be a read error. The chain combines TRBV10-1 with TRBJ1-3, with TRBD1 matching 7 bases. This CDR3 is 13 amino acids long. Germline loops: CDR1 WNHNN, CDR2 SYGVQD (reference sequence). The CDR3 reads CATSGTAGNTIYF. DNA of the CDR3: TGCGCCACCAGTGGGACAGCTGGAAACACCATATATTTT.

The chain links TRBV2 to TRBJ1-2; 7 bases map to TRBD1. The J segment lost 4 bases and the V segment lost 7 bases, leaving 12 bases of the junction unmatched. Germline V gene lookup returns CDR1 SNHLY and CDR2 FYNNEI. The CDR3 totals 15 residues. The DNA for the CDR3 is TGTGCCAGCACCACCCAAGGACAGGTTGGCTATGGCTACACCTTC. Protein: CASTTQGQVGYGYTF.

V usage is TRBV18 and J usage is TRBJ1-3; D is possibly TRBD1 (5 bases). Germline CDR1 and CDR2: KGHSH and LQKENI. The CDR3 length is 15 residues. The germline V and J ends were trimmed by 6 bases and 0 bases, with 12 bases remaining between them. DNA of the CDR3: TGTGCCAGCTCCTCGGACATTAGCTCTGGAAACACCATATATTTT. As protein: CASSSDISSGNTIYF. The variable domain in full, completed from reference TRBV18 and TRBJ1-3, reads NAGVMQNPRHLVRRRGQEARLRCSPMKGHSHVYWYRQLPEEGLKFMVYLQKENIIDESGMPKERFSAEFPKEGPSILRIQQVVRGDSAAYFCASSSDISSGNTIYFGEGSWLTVV.

This chain joins TRBV28 and TRBJ1-2; tentative D call: TRBD1 (5 bases). The CDR3 consists of 15 residues. V was shortened by 0 bases and J by 0 bases, with 8 bases between the two germline ends. CDR1 is MDHEN, CDR2 SYDVKM, per germline. The CDR3 DNA reads as TGTGCCAGCAGTTTATGGGGGGGTTCTAACTATGGCTACACCTTC. Translating gives CASSLWGGSNYGYTF.